This passage covers 6 T cell receptor beta chains from one sample sequenced in a study of OX40 agonist ivuxolimab in advanced cancers. Sequencing used immunoSEQ multiplex PCR; TCRdb keeps in-frame clones, though not all of them. This repertoire shows roughly 50,000 clones, more than 75% found once; its top ten account for 0.37%. This specimen consisted of CD4+ or CD8+ T cells sorted from blood, obtained in a trial of the OX40 agonist ivuxolimab. Receptors originate from an adult with an advanced solid tumor such as melanoma, head and neck, liver or kidney cancer.

The chain links TRBV5-1 to TRBJ2-3, with D perhaps TRBD1 (5 bases). CDR1 and CDR2 from the germline V gene are SGHRS and YFSETQ. The CDR3 runs 13 residues. V gave up 4 bases and J gave up 10 bases, with 16 bases separating them. The DNA for the CDR3 is TGCGCCAGCAGCCTCCAGACTCAGGGTGCGCAGTATTTT. Translated: CASSLQTQGAQYF. Filled out from reference TRBV5-1 and TRBJ2-3, the complete variable domain reads KAGVTQTPRYLIKTRGQQVTLSCSPISGHRSVSWYQQTPGQGLQFLFEYFSETQRNKGNFPGRFSGRQFSNSRSEMNVSTLELGDSALYLCASSLQTQGAQYFGPGTRLTVL.

This rearrangement joins TRBV9 to TRBJ2-1, with TRBD2 matching over 7 bases. The ends lost 2 bases at V and 4 bases at J; junction bases unmatched: 3. CDR3 length: 14 amino acids. The germline V gene encodes CDR1 SGDLS and CDR2 YYNGEE. CDR3: CASSVASGYNEQFF. The CDR3 DNA is TGTGCCAGCAGCGTTGCTAGCGGATACAATGAGCAGTTCTTC.

The rearrangement joins TRBV19 to TRBJ2-6; D may correspond to TRBD1 or TRBD2 (5 bases each). The V end lost 6 bases, the J end lost 0 bases, and 9 bases lay between the germline ends. CDR3 length: 15 residues. Germline values: CDR1 LNHDA, CDR2 SQIVND (reference sequence). This chain's CDR3 is CASRAGSSGANVLTF. The CDR3 DNA follows: TGTGCCAGTAGGGCAGGGAGCTCTGGGGCCAACGTCCTGACTTTC.

This rearrangement joins TRBV10-1 to TRBJ2-3; 8 nucleotides match TRBD1. The ends lost 2 bases at V and 4 bases at J; junction bases unmatched: 5. The germline V gene has CDR1 WNHNN and CDR2 SYGVQD (reference sequence). This CDR3 has 15 residues. DNA for the CDR3: TGCGCCAGCAGTGAGGGCCAGGGGGCCGCAGATACGCAGTATTTT. Protein sequence: CASSEGQGAADTQYF.

This clone was seen only once. This chain uses TRBV5-1 with TRBJ2-3; the match to TRBD2 covers 10 bases. The germline V gene encodes CDR1 SGHRS and CDR2 YFSETQ. CDR3 length: 15 residues. After removal of 1 base from V and 4 bases from J, the junction contained 3 bases not matched to a gene. The CDR3 nucleotides are TGCGCCAGCAGCTTGTCTAGCGGGAGATCAGATACGCAGTATTTT. Its translation is CASSLSSGRSDTQYF.

The chain couples TRBV25-1 to TRBJ2-7; TRBD1 aligns across 9 bases. Germline V gene data show CDR1 as MGHDK and CDR2 as SYGVNS. With V trimmed by 4 bases and J by 9 bases, 10 bases remained unmatched. The CDR3 has 14 residues. Here the CDR3 reads CASSAGTGTRLQYF. The CDR3 DNA reads as TGTGCCAGCAGTGCCGGGACAGGGACGCGTCTGCAGTACTTC.